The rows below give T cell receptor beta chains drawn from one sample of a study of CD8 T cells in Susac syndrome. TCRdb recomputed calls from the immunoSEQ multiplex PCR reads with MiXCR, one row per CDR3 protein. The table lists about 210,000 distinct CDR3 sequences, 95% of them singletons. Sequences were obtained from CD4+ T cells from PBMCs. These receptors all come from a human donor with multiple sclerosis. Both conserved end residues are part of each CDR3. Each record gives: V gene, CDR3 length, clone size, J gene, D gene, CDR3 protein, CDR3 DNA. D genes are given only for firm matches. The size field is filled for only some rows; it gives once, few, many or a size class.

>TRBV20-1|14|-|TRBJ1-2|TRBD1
CSARGQGGGYGYTF
TGCAGTGCTAGAGGCCAGGGGGGTGGCTATGGCTACACCTTC
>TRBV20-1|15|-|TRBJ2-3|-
CSASSALSLSDTQYF
TGCAGTGCTAGTTCCGCTCTCTCTCTTTCAGATACGCAGTATTTT
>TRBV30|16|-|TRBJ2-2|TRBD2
CAWSMMSGRADGELFF
TGTGCCTGGTCTATGATGAGCGGGAGGGCTGACGGGGAGCTGTTTTTT
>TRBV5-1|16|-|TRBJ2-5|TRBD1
CASSFRGQTSSETQYF
TGCGCCAGCAGCTTCCGGGGACAGACAAGTTCGGAGACCCAGTACTTC
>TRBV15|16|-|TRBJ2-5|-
CATSRDGLAPWETQYF
TGTGCCACCAGCAGAGACGGTCTAGCCCCCTGGGAGACCCAGTACTTC
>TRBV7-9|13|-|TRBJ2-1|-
CASSSETDNEQFF
TGTGCCAGCAGCTCGGAAACAGACAATGAGCAGTTCTTC
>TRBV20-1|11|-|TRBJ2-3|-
CSARVAAHQYF
TGCAGTGCTAGAGTGGCAGCTCACCAGTATTTT
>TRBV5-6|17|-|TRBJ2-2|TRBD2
CASSFLAGGPNTGELFF
TGTGCCAGCAGCTTTCTAGCGGGGGGGCCGAACACCGGGGAGCTGTTTTTT
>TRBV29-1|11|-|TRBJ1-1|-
CSVGGAGEAFF
TGCAGCGTTGGGGGGGCCGGTGAAGCTTTCTTT
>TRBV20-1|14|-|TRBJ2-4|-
CSAMKALQGLGQYF
TGCAGTGCAATGAAAGCCTTACAGGGACTGGGTCAGTACTTC
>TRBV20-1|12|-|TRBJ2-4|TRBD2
CSARDLLADQYF
TGCAGTGCTAGAGATCTACTAGCGGATCAGTACTTC
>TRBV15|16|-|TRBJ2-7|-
CATSIGRVSGTGEQYF
TGTGCCACCAGCATTGGAAGGGTGTCAGGGACTGGCGAGCAGTACTTC
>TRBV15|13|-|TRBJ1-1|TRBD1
CATSREGQVEAFF
TGTGCCACCAGCAGAGAGGGACAGGTAGAGGCTTTCTTT
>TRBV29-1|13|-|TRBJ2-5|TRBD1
CSVGGQGDKTQYF
TGCAGCGTTGGGGGACAGGGGGACAAGACCCAGTACTTC
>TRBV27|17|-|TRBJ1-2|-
CATHPIKGSRGAEGYTF
TGTGCCACCCACCCCATTAAAGGGTCGAGGGGGGCGGAGGGCTACACCTTC
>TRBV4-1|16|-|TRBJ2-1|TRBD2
CASSQGGSGSYNEQFF
TGCGCCAGCAGCCAAGGGGGTAGCGGGTCCTACAATGAGCAGTTCTTC
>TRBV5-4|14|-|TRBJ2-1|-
CASSLRRDTNEQFF
TGTGCCAGCAGCTTGCGGCGGGATACGAATGAGCAGTTCTTC
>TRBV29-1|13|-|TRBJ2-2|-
CSVKTYKTGELFF
TGCAGCGTTAAGACTTATAAGACCGGGGAGCTGTTTTTT
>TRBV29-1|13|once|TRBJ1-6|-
CSVAGGPNSPLHF
TGCAGCGTTGCTGGGGGACCAAATTCACCCCTCCACTTT
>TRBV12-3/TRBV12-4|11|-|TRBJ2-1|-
CASSFRGEQFF
TGTGCCAGCAGTTTTAGAGGTGAGCAGTTCTTC
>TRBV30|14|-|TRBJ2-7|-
CAGELGKPSREQYF
TGTGCCGGAGAACTAGGGAAGCCCTCTAGGGAGCAGTACTTC
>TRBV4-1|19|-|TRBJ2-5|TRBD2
CASSQEWEGAGGFQETQYF
TGCGCCAGCAGCCAAGAATGGGAAGGAGCGGGAGGTTTCCAAGAGACCCAGTACTTC
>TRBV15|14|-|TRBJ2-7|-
CATSRVGQSYEQYF
TGTGCCACCAGCAGAGTAGGGCAGAGCTACGAGCAGTACTTC
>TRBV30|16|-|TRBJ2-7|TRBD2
CAWSRLPSGLTYEQYF
TGTGCCTGGAGTCGCCTCCCTAGCGGGCTGACCTACGAGCAGTACTTC
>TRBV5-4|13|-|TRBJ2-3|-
CASSPSMVDTQYF
TGTGCCAGCAGTCCATCCATGGTGGATACGCAGTATTTT
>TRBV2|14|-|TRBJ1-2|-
CASSERVSDYGYTF
TGTGCCAGCAGTGAACGGGTATCGGACTATGGCTACACCTTC
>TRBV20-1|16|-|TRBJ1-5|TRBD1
CSAGGRQGIYNQPQHF
TGCAGTGCTGGGGGGCGACAGGGAATATACAATCAGCCCCAGCATTTT
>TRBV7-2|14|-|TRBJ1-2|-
CASSRTRDSNGYTF
TGTGCCAGCAGCCGCACCCGGGACTCAAATGGCTACACCTTC
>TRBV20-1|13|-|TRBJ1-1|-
CSAERAPNTEAFF
TGCAGTGCTGAACGGGCTCCGAACACTGAAGCTTTCTTT
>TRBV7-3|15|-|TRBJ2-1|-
CASSLSLESYNEQFF
TGTGCCAGCAGCTTATCCCTCGAGTCCTACAATGAGCAGTTCTTC
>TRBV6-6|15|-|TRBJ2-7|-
CASSYSGGESYEQYF
TGTGCCAGCAGTTACTCCGGGGGAGAGTCCTACGAGCAGTACTTC
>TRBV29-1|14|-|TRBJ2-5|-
CSVVGLGAQETQYF
TGCAGCGTTGTGGGGCTTGGGGCTCAAGAGACCCAGTACTTC
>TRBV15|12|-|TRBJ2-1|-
CATSRASREQFF
TGTGCCACCAGCAGAGCTAGTCGTGAGCAGTTCTTC
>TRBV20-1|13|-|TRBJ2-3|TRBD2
CSAREGYTDTQYF
TGCAGTGCCCGGGAGGGCTACACAGATACGCAGTATTTT
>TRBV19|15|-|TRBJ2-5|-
CASSKPGGKGETQYF
TGTGCCAGTAGTAAACCGGGCGGGAAGGGAGAGACCCAGTACTTC
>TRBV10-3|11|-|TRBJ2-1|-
CAISRQNEQFF
TGTGCCATCAGCCGACAGAATGAGCAGTTCTTC
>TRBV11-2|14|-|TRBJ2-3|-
CASSLTRKGDTQYF
TGTGCCAGCAGCTTAACCCGCAAAGGAGATACGCAGTATTTT
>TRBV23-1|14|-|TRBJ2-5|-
CASSRPGQGETQYF
TGCGCCAGCAGTCGACCGGGACAAGGGGAGACCCAGTACTTC
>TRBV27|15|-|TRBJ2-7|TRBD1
CASSLRGQSYYEQYF
TGTGCCAGCAGCCTGAGGGGGCAAAGTTACTACGAGCAGTACTTC
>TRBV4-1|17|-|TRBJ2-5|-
CASSQDPPGAIQETQYF
TGCGCCAGCAGCCAAGATCCGCCAGGAGCAATACAAGAGACCCAGTACTTC
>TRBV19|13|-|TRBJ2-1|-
CASSRGLYNEQFF
TGTGCCAGTAGTAGGGGGCTCTACAATGAGCAGTTCTTC
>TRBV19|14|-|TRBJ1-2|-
CASSIGGINYGYTF
TGTGCCAGTAGTATCGGTGGGATCAACTATGGCTACACCTTC
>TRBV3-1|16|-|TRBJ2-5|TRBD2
CASSQQRGGLSETQYF
TGTGCCAGCAGCCAACAGCGGGGGGGCCTGTCAGAGACCCAGTACTTC
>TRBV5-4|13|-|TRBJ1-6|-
CASQFLENSPLHF
TGTGCCAGCCAATTTTTGGAGAATTCACCCCTCCACTTT